This T cell receptor beta chain is drawn from a study of persistence of HIV-infected CD4 T cells. Lysates of CMV-infected fibroblasts at approximately 9.6 ug/mL stimulated these cells. CD40L-negative CD69-negative CD45RO-high memory CD4+ T cells were sorted as populations depleted of antigen-responding cells. CD8+ T cells were removed from PBMCs prior to stimulation. Sequencing used immunoSEQ version 4 in survey mode. This table comes from immunoSEQ multiplex PCR, and its TCRdb copy is limited to in-frame clones, with some not included. The sample carries 30,000 to 45,000 clones, around 80% recorded once. Note on this clone: Its target is not known.

Study-wide findings and caveats: Within sorted populations, more oligoclonal TCRs accompanied more oligoclonal proviruses. The rare CMV-responding cells with HIV-1 proviruses were not separately TCR-sequenced.

The clonotype was recovered from an adult man with HIV who was CMV-seropositive. Source: CD4+ T cells sorted from PBMCs after roughly 17-hour stimulation, taken from a patient who received antiretroviral therapy.

CDR3 sequence reads: CAWGGKGRRGYTF. In nucleotides, the CDR3 is TGTGCCTGGGGGGGAAAAGGGCGTCGAGGCTACACCTTC. The chain carries TRBV30 and TRBJ1-2; D might be TRBD1 (5 bases). The CDR3 has 13 amino acids. The V gene lost 5 bases and the J gene lost 8 bases, with 18 bases spanning the gap. Germline V gives CDR1 GTSNPN, CDR2 SVGIG (reference sequence). The full variable domain, rest sourced from reference TRBV30 and TRBJ1-2, is SQTIHQWPATLVQPVGSPLSLECTVEGTSNPNLYWYRQAAGRGLQLLFYSVGIGQISSEVPQNLSASRPQDRQFILSSKKLLLSDSGFYLCAWGGKGRRGYTFGSGTRLTVV.